This T cell receptor beta chain was recorded in a study of CD8 T cells in ankylosing spondylitis (dated by TCRdb to about 2017). About the investigation overall: The study set out to find disease-linked TCR variants by profiling T cell receptor beta repertoires in ankylosing spondylitis patients and healthy donors. In total, the full study cohort was made up of over a hundred healthy donors and 25 to 30 ankylosing spondylitis patients. Samples of peripheral blood were taken, and for ankylosing spondylitis patients, synovial fluid was collected as well.

Cut back by 3 bases and 2 bases, the V and J ends lie 26 bases apart. From the cysteine up to the phenylalanine, the CDR3 has a length of 19 residues. Left in the record is the CDR3 DNA by itself, 57 bases read in frame from the first base. What the work shows at the level of the full study, not this receptor alone: Some motif variants had previously been reported in the synovial fluid and blood of reactive arthritis patients, which suggests shared mechanisms of disease initiation. The disease-linked clones showed a CD8+ phenotype and occurred at relatively low frequencies in peripheral blood. A TCR beta motif made up of fewer than 10 highly homologous amino acid variants appeared to be characteristic of blood from ankylosing spondylitis patients. The disease-linked clones were reported to be significantly enriched in matched synovial fluid samples from ankylosing spondylitis patients.

Synovial fluid samples were paired with blood samples taken from the same ankylosing spondylitis patients. In regard to this clonotype: Its antigen is unknown. No base quality values were provided; no much bigger clone lies one nucleotide off.

Instrument used: Illumina HiSeq 2500. Quantitative 5'-RACE with molecular barcodes was used to prepare TCR beta libraries. Processing in the source paper ran as follows. Disease-linked TCR variants were identified with a new computational method built on a probabilistic model of VDJ rearrangement. In-frame beta chains were kept once TCRdb had trimmed the public reads at Q25 with fastp and called clones with MiXCR. Identical CDR3 protein sequences are pooled into one entry, listed with their most common genes and DNA. TCRdb's processing, not the authors', yielded these V and J calls. Counted in this sample were 150,000 to 200,000 distinct CDR3 sequences; around a third of them appeared once. Approximately 5.9% of the sample lies in the top ten.

The receptor's source is a male donor with ankylosing spondylitis. The chain uses TRBV12-3 or TRBV12-4 and TRBJ2-7; the D gene cannot be resolved beyond TRBD1 or TRBD2, each matching 5 bases. Sequencing was carried out using synovial fluid, either unsorted or a sorted T cell fraction (not recorded which). The nucleotide sequence reads as follows: TGTGCCAGCAGTTTCGATCGACTAAGTGGGGGATCCACCACCTACGAGCAGTACTTC. Its coded protein is CASSFDRLSGGSTTYEQYF.